This is a list of T cell receptor beta chains from one sample in a study of blood T cell repertoires in COVID-19. The data were produced by immunoSEQ multiplex PCR, yet TCRdb's version contains in-frame clones alone and is incomplete. The table includes about 190,000 clones, roughly four fifths detected once. Sequencing was performed on peripheral blood. These receptors originate from a young man with active or convalescent COVID-19. Each CDR3 is given with its conserved first and last residue. The D gene is left open where the match is weak. Size is omitted from some rows. Given values are once, few, many or a class for expanded clones.

>TRBV5-4|.|TRBJ1-3|.
CASSVPGVDTIYF
TGTGCCAGCAGCGTCCCAGGGGTGGACACCATATATTTT
>TRBV24-1|.|TRBJ1-2|.
CATSDPDRNYGYTF
TGTGCCACCAGTGACCCGGACAGAAACTATGGCTACACCTTC
>TRBV19|.|TRBJ1-5|.
CASSIDRWGAGNQPQHF
TGTGCCAGTAGTATAGATCGTTGGGGCGCGGGCAATCAGCCCCAGCATTTT
>TRBV19|.|TRBJ1-1|.
CASNNSPGNAEAFF
TGTGCCAGTAACAACTCCCCCGGGAATGCTGAAGCTTTCTTT
>TRBV19|.|TRBJ1-3|.
CASSMAPISGNTIYF
TGTGCCAGTAGTATGGCCCCGATCTCTGGAAACACCATATATTTT
>TRBV6-6|.|TRBJ1-1|.
CASSRGEDTEAFF
TGTGCCAGTTCCAGAGGGGAGGACACTGAAGCTTTCTTT
>TRBV4-1|.|TRBJ1-2|.
CASSQVAGGGYGYTF
TGCGCCAGCAGCCAAGTAGCGGGAGGTGGCTATGGCTACACCTTC
>TRBV11-2|TRBD1|TRBJ1-1|few
CASSFSTGAGIEAFF
TGTGCCAGCAGCTTTTCGACAGGGGCCGGAATTGAAGCTTTCTTT
>TRBV4-1|.|TRBJ1-5|.
CASSRSQGAQSNQPQHF
TGCGCCAGCAGCCGGTCACAAGGGGCCCAGAGCAATCAGCCCCAGCATTTT
>TRBV7-2|TRBD2|TRBJ2-7|.
CASSLELAGNEQYF
TGTGCCAGCAGCTTAGAACTAGCGGGAAACGAGCAGTACTTC
>TRBV14|TRBD1|TRBJ2-5|.
CASSQSGQAARDF
TGTGCCAGCAGCCAATCGGGACAGGCGGCGAGGGACTTC
>TRBV25-1|TRBD1|TRBJ1-5|.
CASKDREDQPQHF
TGTGCCAGCAAGGACAGGGAAGATCAGCCCCAGCATTTT
>TRBV7-9|TRBD1|TRBJ1-5|few
CASSSQPTGLGSNQPQHF
TGTGCCAGCAGCTCCCAGCCGACAGGGCTTGGGAGCAATCAGCCCCAGCATTTT
>TRBV30|.|TRBJ1-3|.
CAWLLQGNTIYF
TGTGCCTGGCTTCTGCAGGGAAACACCATATATTTT
>TRBV19|TRBD1|TRBJ2-5|.
CASSGGQGEQETQYF
TGTGCCAGTAGCGGGGGACAGGGGGAACAAGAGACCCAGTACTTC
>TRBV3-1/TRBV3-2|.|TRBJ2-7|.
CASSQAWGSSYEQYF
TGTGCCAGCAGCCAAGCGTGGGGCAGCTCCTACGAGCAGTACTTC
>TRBV6-5|TRBD1|TRBJ1-4|.
CASSSGQYNEKLFF
TGTGCCAGCAGTTCGGGACAGTATAATGAAAAACTGTTTTTT
>TRBV28|TRBD2|TRBJ2-2|few
CASSSGGANTGELFF
TGTGCCAGCAGTTCCGGGGGGGCGAACACCGGGGAGCTGTTTTTT
>TRBV6-2/TRBV6-3|TRBD2|TRBJ2-7|.
CASSRTGLVRLGAGGADEQYF
TGTGCCAGCAGTCGTACGGGTCTAGTCCGGCTCGGCGCGGGAGGCGCGGACGAGCAGTACTTC
>TRBV24-1|TRBD1|TRBJ1-5|.
CATSDSGQKSNQPQHF
TGTGCCACCAGTGATTCGGGACAGAAATCCAATCAGCCCCAGCATTTT
>TRBV19|TRBD1|TRBJ1-5|.
CASRRDRGLYQPQHF
TGTGCCAGTAGGCGGGACAGGGGACTTTATCAGCCCCAGCATTTT
>TRBV9|.|TRBJ2-1|.
CASSPGGGGHNEQFF
TGTGCCAGCAGCCCGGGGGGCGGCGGCCACAATGAGCAGTTCTTC
>TRBV7-9|TRBD1|TRBJ1-5|.
CASRGQVGQPQHF
TGTGCCAGCAGGGGACAGGTCGGTCAGCCCCAGCATTTT
>TRBV19|TRBD1|TRBJ2-5|.
CASSTGTGGGETQYF
TGTGCCAGTTCGACCGGGACAGGGGGGGGAGAGACCCAGTACTTC
>TRBV7-9|.|TRBJ1-3|.
CASSPVYWFSGNTIYF
TGTGCCAGCAGCCCAGTGTATTGGTTCTCTGGAAACACCATATATTTT
>TRBV2|.|TRBJ1-2|.
CASSEDATDGYTF
TGTGCCAGCAGTGAAGACGCCACGGATGGCTACACCTTC
>TRBV2|.|TRBJ1-5|.
CASSGGGPQHF
TGTGCCAGCAGTGGAGGGGGGCCCCAGCATTTT
>TRBV10-3|.|TRBJ1-5|once
CAISTQINQPQHF
TGTGCCATCAGCACCCAGATCAATCAGCCCCAGCATTTT
>TRBV20-1|TRBD1|TRBJ1-3|.
CSASGPWDSANTIYF
TGCAGTGCTAGTGGCCCCTGGGACAGTGCAAACACCATATATTTT
>TRBV19|TRBD1|TRBJ1-1|.
CASAGQGEAFF
TGTGCCAGCGCCGGACAGGGTGAAGCTTTCTTT
>TRBV30|TRBD1|TRBJ2-1|.
CAWNSRDRAHEQFF
TGTGCCTGGAATAGCCGGGACAGGGCCCATGAGCAGTTCTTC
>TRBV14|TRBD1|TRBJ2-1|.
CASSPWTGQSNEQFF
TGTGCCAGCAGCCCGTGGACAGGGCAGTCCAATGAGCAGTTCTTC
>TRBV5-4|TRBD1|TRBJ2-7|.
CASSLGQGNSEQYF
TGTGCCAGCAGCTTAGGACAGGGTAACTCCGAGCAGTACTTC
>TRBV5-1|TRBD1|TRBJ1-5|.
CASSLAKDRETLDANQPQHF
TGCGCCAGCAGCTTGGCCAAGGACAGGGAGACCCTCGACGCCAATCAGCCCCAGCATTTT
>TRBV19|TRBD2|TRBJ2-3|.
CAAGTSGTSDTQYF
TGTGCCGCAGGGACTAGCGGGACGTCAGATACGCAGTATTTT
>TRBV7-3|.|TRBJ1-1|.
CASSPVPTTSGTEAFF
TGTGCCAGCAGCCCAGTGCCGACCACCTCGGGGACTGAAGCTTTCTTT
>TRBV5-1|.|TRBJ1-3|.
CASTLGAGNTIYF
TGCGCCAGCACCTTGGGGGCGGGAAACACCATATATTTT
>TRBV9|.|TRBJ1-1|few
CASSVVGPAGGTEAFF
TGTGCCAGCAGCGTAGTGGGCCCGGCGGGCGGCACTGAAGCTTTCTTT
>TRBV3-1/TRBV3-2|.|TRBJ1-6|.
CASSHQWTLSSYNSPLHF
TGTGCCAGCAGCCACCAATGGACTCTTAGCTCCTATAATTCACCCCTCCACTTT
>TRBV4-1|.|TRBJ2-1|.
CASSQAPEAYNEQFF
TGCGCCAGCAGCCAAGCCCCCGAGGCCTACAATGAGCAGTTCTTC
>TRBV27|TRBD2|TRBJ2-3|.
CASSRSGTRSTDTQYF
TGTGCCAGCAGCCGTAGTGGGACTAGGTCCACAGATACGCAGTATTTT
>TRBV2|.|TRBJ1-1|.
CASRSFGDGGTEAFF
TGTGCCAGCAGAAGTTTCGGGGACGGGGGCACTGAAGCTTTCTTT
>TRBV12-3/TRBV12-4|.|TRBJ1-5|.
CASSSGLRPQHF
TGTGCCAGCAGTTCAGGGTTACGGCCCCAGCATTTT
>TRBV9|.|TRBJ1-6|.
CASSGQGSPLHF
TGTGCCAGCAGCGGGCAGGGTTCACCCCTCCACTTT
>TRBV27|TRBD1|TRBJ1-1|.
CASNLRRTGEEAFF
TGTGCCAGCAACCTTCGCCGGACAGGGGAGGAAGCTTTCTTT
>TRBV11-2|.|TRBJ1-4|.
CASSLGTEPEIRRELFF
TGTGCCAGCAGCTTAGGGACAGAACCCGAAATTCGTCGAGAACTGTTTTTT
>TRBV19|.|TRBJ2-1|.
CASSRGGGTYNEQFF
TGTGCCAGTAGTAGGGGCGGGGGCACCTACAATGAGCAGTTCTTC
>TRBV3-1/TRBV3-2|.|TRBJ1-1|.
CASSQDQEKAFF
TGTGCCAGCAGCCAAGATCAAGAGAAAGCTTTCTTT